The clone carrying this TCR beta chain has only one observation. Sequenced by immunoSEQ multiplex PCR; TCRdb stores in-frame clones only, minus some. The sample shows 70,000 to 95,000 clones, 85% to 95% of them seen only once. This sample is part of a study of T cell changes during pregnancy in multiple sclerosis. The CDR3 totals 13 residues. With 3 bases clipped from V and 6 bases from J, the junction kept 1 base outside the gene matches. CDR1 is SEHNR and CDR2 is FQNEAQ in the germline V gene (reference sequence). The chain uses TRBV7-9 and TRBJ2-1, with 8 bases aligning to TRBD2. The sequenced sample was peripheral blood, obtained in the second trimester of pregnancy. This TCR derives from a female donor with multiple sclerosis, enrolled in a pregnancy study. The CDR3 loop is CASSLGTSNEQFF. The DNA for the CDR3 is TGTGCCAGCAGCTTGGGGACTAGCAATGAGCAGTTCTTC.